A single sample is the source of the 27 T cell receptor beta chains below, sequenced in a study of response to subunit inactivated influenza vaccine. TCRdb used MiXCR to reprocess the RT-PCR reads, holding one entry per CDR3 protein. The data hold approximately 530,000 distinct CDR3 sequences, with approximately 6.9% observed a single time. The starting material was PBMCs from blood, obtained roughly 24 months after vaccination. These receptors were obtained from a man between 50 and 69 years old who received an inactivated influenza vaccine.

The sample holds many counts of this clonotype. The chain joins TRBV27 to TRBJ1-1; 7 bases are a match to TRBD1. V lost 8 bases to trimming and J lost 1 base; unmatched junction nucleotides: 10. This CDR3 comprises 15 residues. Looked up from germline, CDR1 is MNHEY and CDR2 is SMNVEV (reference sequence). The CDR3 DNA reads TGTGCCAGCGGTCCCTGGGACAGACAGAACACTGAAGCTTTCTTT. Translating it yields CASGPWDRQNTEAFF.

There are a few counts of this clonotype. The chain joins TRBV7-2 to TRBJ2-2, with D unclear. V was clipped by 2 bases and J by 6 bases, with 7 bases between them. The CDR3 runs to 13 residues. CDR1 and CDR2 (germline): SGHTA, FQGNSA. The CDR3 region has the DNA TGTGCCAGCAGCTTAACGCAAGCCGGGGAGCTGTTTTTT. Translating it yields CASSLTQAGELFF.

This clonotype was picked up a small number of times. The V and J genes are TRBV19 and TRBJ2-1; 7 bases match TRBD1. Germline assignment: CDR1 LNHDA and CDR2 SQIVND (reference sequence). J gave up 9 bases and V 4 bases, and 6 bases lay outside the gene matches. This CDR3 is 13 amino acids long. As DNA, the CDR3 is TGTGCCAGTAGTAGACAGGGATGGGGTGAGCAGTTCTTC. This sequence encodes CASSRQGWGEQFF.

This clonotype showed up many times. The J gene is TRBJ2-1, the V gene TRBV11-2, with unresolved D. In germline, CDR1 is SGHAT, CDR2 FQNNGV. The CDR3 sequence is 13 residues long. V was shortened by 4 bases and J by 3 bases, with 7 bases between the two germline ends. The CDR3 here is CASSSILYNEQFF. The CDR3 nucleotides are TGTGCCAGCAGCTCCATACTCTACAATGAGCAGTTCTTC.

This clonotype came up many times. The chain couples TRBV29-1 to TRBJ2-1, with D perhaps matching TRBD1 or TRBD2 (6 bases each). Between the trimmed V and J ends, which lost 4 bases and 6 bases, there was a span of 19 bases. The CDR3 runs to 15 residues. CDR1 and CDR2 from the germline V gene are SQVTM and ANQGSEA. The CDR3 sequence: CSVGQGGTRGNEQFF. CDR3 DNA sequence: TGCAGCGTTGGACAAGGCGGGACAAGGGGCAATGAGCAGTTCTTC.

The V gene is TRBV20-1, the J gene TRBJ1-1, with a tentative D call TRBD1 (5 bases). Looked up from germline, CDR1 is DFQATT and CDR2 is SNEGSKA (reference sequence). Trimming removed 8 bases at V and 0 bases at J, with 22 bases between. This CDR3 has 16 amino acids. CDR3 residues: CSPLGRQGEMNTEAFF. DNA of the CDR3: TGCAGTCCCCTCGGTCGGCAGGGAGAAATGAACACTGAAGCTTTCTTT.

This clonotype occurred many times. V is TRBV28 and J is TRBJ2-7; the D call may be TRBD1 or TRBD2 (5 bases each). V was shortened by 6 bases and J by 1 base, with 16 bases between the two germline ends. Per germline, CDR1 MDHEN and CDR2 SYDVKM. This CDR3 region has 15 residues. The CDR3 DNA sequence: TGTGCCAGCAGCTCTTCCGGGGCCGGATCCTACGAGCAGTACTTC. Encoded protein: CASSSSGAGSYEQYF.

This clonotype was seen ten or more times. The chain joins TRBV21-1 to TRBJ1-2; the DNA was not compared with TRBD1, the D call given in the table. TRBV21-1 is shown as a pseudogene. The CDR3 sequence is 16 residues long. The CDR3 DNA sequence: TGTGCCAGCAGCAAAGCGCTACGACAGGGGGACTATGGCTACACCTTC. Protein: CASSKALRQGDYGYTF.

This clonotype was counted a few times. The chain links TRBV19 to TRBJ1-5, with TRBD1 matching over 9 bases. Germline V CDR1 and CDR2: LNHDA, SQIVND (reference sequence). The CDR3 runs to 19 residues. Losses at the gene ends were 5 bases for V and 2 bases for J; bases not matched to a gene: 16. The CDR3 spells CASSPTGTGIVWGNQPQHF. CDR3 DNA: TGTGCCAGTAGTCCAACCGGGACAGGGATCGTTTGGGGCAATCAGCCCCAGCATTTT.

This sequence joins TRBV7-2 and TRBJ2-4, with 11 bases lining up with TRBD2. The CDR3 extends over 14 amino acids. In germline, CDR1 is SGHTA, CDR2 FQGNSA. V trimming: 3 bases; J trimming: 7 bases; junction bases outside the gene matches: 2. The CDR3 sequence is CASSFSGRGNIQYF. DNA of the CDR3: TGTGCCAGCAGCTTTAGCGGGAGGGGCAACATTCAGTACTTC. Drawing the rest from reference TRBV7-2 and TRBJ2-4, the complete variable domain is GAGVSQSPSNKVTEKGKDVELRCDPISGHTALYWYRQSLGQGLEFLIYFQGNSAPDKSGLPSDRFSAERTGGSVSTLTIQRTQQEDSAVYLCASSFSGRGNIQYFGAGTRLSVL.

This chain joins TRBV6-2 or TRBV6-3 and TRBJ1-5; D ambiguous. The V end was cut by 5 bases, the J end by 7 bases, with 18 bases between. CDR3 length: 15 amino acids. Germline V gives CDR1 MNHEY, CDR2 SVGEGT. In nucleotides, the CDR3 is TGTGCCAGCAGTGGAGGGTCGGCAGCTTGGCAGCCCCAGCATTTT. It is translated as CASSGGSAAWQPQHF.

The CDR3 nucleotides read TGTGCCAGCAGCGTTACGGGACTCAGGGAGACCCAGTACTTC. As protein: CASSVTGLRETQYF. The chain recombines TRBV7-7 with TRBJ2-5; D is perhaps TRBD2 (6 bases). The germline CDR1 and CDR2 sequences are SSHAT and FNYEAQ (reference sequence). CDR3 length: 14 residues. The V end was cut by 5 bases, the J end by 5 bases, with 15 bases between.

The table lists this clonotype with a few counts. The chain is built from TRBV5-1 and TRBJ2-7; TRBD1 might be the D (5 bases). The CDR3 sequence is 12 residues long. The germline CDR1 and CDR2 sequences are SGHRS and YFSETQ. V was cut by 0 bases and J by 6 bases, with 7 bases left in between. The CDR3 nucleotides are TGCGCCAGCAGCTTGGAAGGGGCCGAGCAGTACTTC. Amino acids: CASSLEGAEQYF.

This clonotype was seen ten or more times. V is TRBV28 and J is TRBJ2-5; D gene uncertain. The germline CDR1 and CDR2 sequences are MDHEN and SYDVKM. V was shortened by 5 bases and J by 5 bases, with 21 bases between the two germline ends. This CDR3 has 16 residues. The CDR3 DNA sequence: TGTGCCAGCAGTCCCTATCTCGGACGGGTAGTGGAGACCCAGTACTTC. Translation gives CASSPYLGRVVETQYF.

CDR3 protein: CASRHLQDQPQHF. CDR3 in DNA: TGTGCCAGTAGACATTTACAGGATCAGCCCCAGCATTTT. The gene calls are TRBV19 and TRBJ1-5; TRBD1 might be the D (5 bases). V was pared by 6 bases and J by 5 bases, with 11 bases between. The germline V gene encodes CDR1 LNHDA and CDR2 SQIVND (reference sequence). The length of the CDR3 is 13 residues.

The rearrangement links TRBV6-1 to TRBJ2-3, with D perhaps TRBD1 (5 bases). Germline CDR1 MNHNS, CDR2 SASEGT. V shed 6 bases and J shed 2 bases, with 12 bases lying between them. This CDR3 region has 14 residues. CDR3 in DNA: TGTGCCAGCAGAACAGGACCGTACACAGATACGCAGTATTTT. Protein: CASRTGPYTDTQYF.

The chain combines TRBV20-1 with TRBJ1-2; D remains ambiguous. Germline V lookup: CDR1 DFQATT, CDR2 SNEGSKA (reference sequence). Trimming shortened V by 6 bases and J by 5 bases, and 16 bases separated the two germline ends. This CDR3 spans 13 amino acids. This CDR3 reads CSAAPGGRYGYTF. As DNA, the CDR3 is TGCAGTGCCGCCCCGGGAGGAAGATATGGCTACACCTTC.

This clonotype has at least ten counts. V and J are TRBV6-5 and TRBJ1-1; 7 bases fit TRBD1. This CDR3 is 17 amino acids long. Germline CDR1 is MNHEY and CDR2 is SVGAGI. Trimming removed 4 bases from V and 0 bases from J; junction bases left unmatched: 11. CDR3 DNA: TGTGCCAGCAGTTCTTATCGACAGGGTCGGGTGAACACTGAAGCTTTCTTT. It specifies CASSSYRQGRVNTEAFF.

The chain couples TRBV19 to TRBJ2-1, with a weak D call TRBD2 (7 bases). This CDR3 region has 11 residues. CDR1 and CDR2 (germline): LNHDA, SQIVND (reference sequence). Trimming cost V 4 bases and J 10 bases, with 8 bases left between them. In DNA form, the CDR3 reads TGTGCCAGTAGTAGCGGGGGCGAGCAGTTCTTC. Protein: CASSSGGEQFF.

The V and J genes are TRBV6-1 and TRBJ1-3, with 9 bases fitting TRBD1. The CDR3 consists of 13 residues. The V segment lost 6 bases and the J segment 7 bases; nucleotides outside the gene matches: 4. Germline V gene sequence: CDR1 MNHNS, CDR2 SASEGT. The CDR3 region is CASRTGGSNTIYF. The CDR3 DNA reads as TGTGCCAGCAGGACAGGGGGGTCGAACACCATATATTTT.

In its sample, this clonotype was seen many times. The chain has TRBV7-9 and TRBJ2-1, with D unclear. Trimming removed 1 base at V and 13 bases at J, with 14 bases between. Germline CDR1 and CDR2: SEHNR and FQNEAQ (reference sequence). CDR3 length: 13 residues. The CDR3 sequence: CASSLELYSGQFF. The CDR3 DNA reads as TGTGCCAGCAGCTTAGAATTATACAGTGGTCAGTTCTTC.

This clonotype was seen only a few times. This sequence joins TRBV29-1 and TRBJ2-7; D may correspond to TRBD1 or TRBD2 (5 bases each). This CDR3 has 14 amino acids. V lost 6 bases to trimming and J lost 0 bases, with 15 bases between them. Germline assignment: CDR1 SQVTM and CDR2 ANQGSEA. This CDR3 reads CSVTRVGSSYEQYF. The CDR3 DNA follows: TGCAGCGTGACCAGGGTGGGGAGCTCCTACGAGCAGTACTTC.

The V gene is TRBV25-1, the J gene TRBJ2-7; D is possibly TRBD1 (5 bases). V was clipped by 3 bases and J by 5 bases, with 23 bases between them. Germline CDR1 reads MGHDK; CDR2 reads SYGVNS. The CDR3 has 17 residues. CDR3 DNA sequence: TGTGCCAGCAGTGACCTGTTGACAAGTAGGGGTAGGAACGAGCAGTACTTC. This gives the protein CASSDLLTSRGRNEQYF.

The J gene is TRBJ2-1, the V gene TRBV20-1; 10 bases are a match to TRBD1. The CDR3 runs to 10 residues. Germline CDR1 reads DFQATT; CDR2 reads SNEGSKA (reference sequence). V lost 5 bases to trimming and J lost 15 bases; unmatched junction nucleotides: 4. The DNA of the CDR3 is TGCAGTGCTTTCCGGGACAGGGGGTTCTTC. Its translation: CSAFRDRGFF.

This clonotype has a handful of counts. A read error may account for a junction end that differs from germline. The chain joins TRBV24-1 to TRBJ2-3; the match to TRBD1 covers 7 bases. The length of the CDR3 is 16 residues. CDR1 is KGHDR and CDR2 is SFDVKD in the germline V gene. In nucleotides, the CDR3 is TGTGCTACCAGTGATTTGAAGGGGGCTAGCACAGATACGCAGTATTTT. Its translation: CATSDLKGASTDTQYF.

The chain links TRBV5-1 to TRBJ2-5, with D maybe TRBD1 (5 bases). The germline gives CDR1 SGHRS, CDR2 YFSETQ. Trimming cost V 0 bases and J 3 bases, with 9 bases left between them. The CDR3 totals 14 residues. The CDR3 loop reads CASSLVAGKETQYF. The DNA of the CDR3 is TGCGCCAGCAGCTTGGTGGCAGGGAAAGAGACCCAGTACTTC. Full variable domain (outside the CDR3, taken from reference TRBV5-1 and TRBJ2-5): KAGVTQTPRYLIKTRGQQVTLSCSPISGHRSVSWYQQTPGQGLQFLFEYFSETQRNKGNFPGRFSGRQFSNSRSEMNVSTLELGDSALYLCASSLVAGKETQYFGPGTRLLVL.

This clonotype was seen only a few times. The CDR3 DNA follows: TGTGCCAGCAAATGGGGTACTGAAGCTTTCTTT. As protein: CASKWGTEAFF. V and J are TRBV12-3 or TRBV12-4 and TRBJ1-1; D ambiguous. Trimming took 7 bases from V and 5 from J, leaving 8 bases between them. This CDR3 has 11 residues.